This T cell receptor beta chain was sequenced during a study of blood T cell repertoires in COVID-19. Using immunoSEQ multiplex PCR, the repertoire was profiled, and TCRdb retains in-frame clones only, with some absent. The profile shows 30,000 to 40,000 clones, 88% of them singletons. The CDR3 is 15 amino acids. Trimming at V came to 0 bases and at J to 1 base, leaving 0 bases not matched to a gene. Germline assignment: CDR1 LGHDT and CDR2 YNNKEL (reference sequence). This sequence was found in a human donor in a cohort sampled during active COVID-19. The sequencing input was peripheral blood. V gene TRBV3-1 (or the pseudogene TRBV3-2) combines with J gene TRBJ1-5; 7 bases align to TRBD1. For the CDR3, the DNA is TGTGCCAGCAGCCAAGACAGGGGGAGCAATCAGCCCCAGCATTTT. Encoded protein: CASSQDRGSNQPQHF.